This T cell receptor beta chain was obtained from a study of blood T cells in healthy people across ages (dated by TCRdb to the mid-2010s). Broadly, across the study: In model experiments, template switching captured about one uniquely barcoded TCR beta cDNA molecule for every two T cells. To avoid experimental bias, donors of different ages were spread randomly across the sequencing lanes. For two donors (one aged 18 to 29 and one aged 80 or older), the study analyzed two additional independent replicas of 1 million unique cDNA reads from the same blood draw. The donors were divided into four age groups: young (average about 16 years), middle-aged (about 40), aged (approximately 64) and long-lived (around 87). The study measured age-related changes in TCR beta repertoire diversity using deep sequencing normalized with unique cDNA molecular identifiers. Findings and caveats that apply to the study as a whole: Compared with the aged group, more naive CD4+ T cells, fewer expanded clones and increased TCR diversity were shown by the long-lived group, suggesting age selection. The percentage of naive T cells measured by flow cytometry correlated strongly with observed TCR beta diversity. Because profiling used bulk unsorted PBMCs, naive and antigen-experienced compartments could not be compared conclusively. Observed TCR beta diversity per million T cells fell roughly linearly with age, and a significant reduction was already apparent by age around 40. Estimates of total diversity based on one million sequenced T cells were regarded as lower bounds and as underestimates. Donor CMV infection status was unknown, potentially confounding age-related changes in expanded clonotypes.

CDR1 and CDR2, looked up from the germline V gene, are SGDLS and YYNGEE. Including cysteine and phenylalanine, the CDR3 has 14 amino acids. The DNA shown is the 42-base CDR3, in frame from base 1. V is clipped by 3 bases and J by 3 bases, and the sequence between their germline boundaries is 11 bases long. The count of this clonotype is one. Its antigen is not yet known. Base quality data are lacking; no much larger clone is found one base away. The 39 donors, aged 6 to 90 years, were systemically healthy Caucasian individuals from Russia. Each donor gave about 9.8 milliliters of peripheral blood, drawn into EDTA-treated Vacutainer tubes. Ficoll-Paque density-gradient centrifugation was used to isolate PBMCs, with at least 7 million per sample. Total RNA was extracted from PBMCs with Trizol reagent, with at least 5.5 micrograms obtained per sample. Naive CD45RAhigh/CD27high T cell percentages were measured by flow cytometry on a PBMC aliquot from every donor.

The method was 5' RACE. Sequencing instrument: Illumina HiSeq 2500. A second PCR of roughly 6 to 12 cycles was run with a J-beta primer mix and a sample-barcoded 5' primer. Each TCR beta cDNA molecule received a unique molecular identifier from a template-switch 5' adaptor carrying 12 random nucleotides. Each sample yielded at least 3 million CDR3-containing paired-end reads. The Mint cDNA synthesis kit, primed by a TRBC-specific oligonucleotide, was used to synthesize first-strand cDNA from all RNA. Following uracil-DNA glycosylase treatment, all cDNA underwent a first 18-cycle PCR with the universal primers M1SS and BC2_uni_R. The paper's data handling went like this. For normalization, 1 million high-quality reads, each with a distinct molecular identifier, were randomly selected from each sample. Instead of being binned into consensus sequences, reads with shared molecular identifiers were discarded. MiTCR, run with a Q25 quality threshold and the strictest error-elimination algorithm, handled CDR3 identification, clonotype clustering and error correction. A nonparametric unseen species model with Euler transformation was used to estimate a lower bound on total TCR beta diversity. The public sequencing data were trimmed at Q25 with fastp and processed into clonotypes with MiXCR by TCRdb, which kept only in-frame beta chains. Records with the same CDR3 protein are collapsed into one entry carrying the most frequent genes and DNA. TCRdb, not the original authors, processed these V and J calls. The sample has 1.5 million to 2 million distinct CDR3 sequences on record, just under 50% of them singletons. The ten largest clones add up to around 2.1% of the sample.

Sequencing input: blood. The TCR sequence derives from a middle-aged woman in good health. Rearrangement joined TRBV9 to TRBJ2-3, with TRBD2 tentatively as D gene (5 bases match). The DNA is as follows: TGTGCCAGCAGCGGCTCCGGGGAGACAGATACGCAGTATTTT. It translates as CASSGSGETDTQYF.